The 26 T cell receptor beta chains below were found in one sample sequenced in a study of T cell repertoires in cytomegalovirus infection. TCRdb ran MiXCR on the reads and lists one entry per CDR3 protein. The sample holds 900,000 to 950,000 distinct CDR3 sequences, about a third seen once. The antigens these receptors bind are not known. The sequences come from cultured CD8+ T cells from PBMCs, collected from culture after CMV antigen stimulation. Receptors were obtained from a human donor in good health (CMV status not recorded). Some clones in this sample may be carry-over from other donors' samples.

This clonotype was counted at least ten times. This chain connects TRBV5-1 to TRBJ1-1; no clear D. Germline CDR1 SGHRS, CDR2 YFSETQ. The V and J ends lost 0 bases and 2 bases respectively, with 8 bases between them. The CDR3 has 14 amino acids. The CDR3 sequence: CASSLDSVNTEAFF. In DNA form, the CDR3 reads TGCGCCAGCAGCTTGGACTCGGTTAACACTGAAGCTTTCTTT.

In its sample, this clonotype was seen a few times. The chain joins TRBV4-1 to TRBJ1-1; 9 bases are a match to TRBD1. The V and J ends lost 4 bases and 5 bases, in that order; junction bases with no gene match: 11. The CDR3 contains 16 residues. CDR1 and CDR2 (germline): MGHRA, YSYEKL. In DNA form, the CDR3 reads TGCGCCAGCAGCCCCCGGGGACAGGGTCAATGGACTGAAGCTTTCTTT. Protein product: CASSPRGQGQWTEAFF.

The table lists this clonotype with a few counts. The chain joins TRBV7-6 to TRBJ2-3; 10 bases align to TRBD2. CDR1 is SGHVS, CDR2 FNYEAQ, per germline. The length of the CDR3 is 15 residues. Trimming removed 1 base from V and 5 bases from J; junction bases left unmatched: 3. The CDR3 region has the DNA TGTGCCAGCAGCTTAGGCGCTAGCGGGGGAGATACGCAGTATTTT. Translation: CASSLGASGGDTQYF.

This clonotype has a count of ten or more. The V and J genes are TRBV7-2 and TRBJ2-7, with D possibly TRBD1 on 5 matching bases. The CDR3 length is 14 residues. The V and J ends lost 6 bases and 2 bases respectively, with 14 bases between them. The germline CDR1 and CDR2 sequences are SGHTA and FQGNSA. CDR3 sequence: CASSSRQSTYEQYF. The CDR3 DNA reads as TGTGCCAGCAGTTCTCGACAGTCCACCTACGAGCAGTACTTC.

The V and J genes are TRBV6-5 and TRBJ2-5, with D uncertain. The CDR3 runs to 14 residues. Germline loops: CDR1 MNHEY, CDR2 SVGAGI. V shed 0 bases and J shed 2 bases, with 7 bases lying between them. The CDR3 DNA follows: TGTGCCAGCAGTTACTCACATAATCAAGAGACCCAGTACTTC. Its protein is CASSYSHNQETQYF.

The V call is TRBV5-1, the J call TRBJ1-3, with TRBD1 matching over 8 bases. The CDR3 sequence is 21 residues long. Unmatched junction bases numbered 20, after V lost 2 bases and J lost 1 base. Germline CDR1 is SGHRS and CDR2 is YFSETQ. CDR3 residues: CASSFSGWDRLPPGSGNTIYF. CDR3 bases: TGCGCCAGCAGCTTCTCGGGCTGGGACAGGCTTCCACCGGGGTCTGGAAACACCATATATTTT. Looking up the rest from reference TRBV5-1 and TRBJ1-3 gives the full variable domain: KAGVTQTPRYLIKTRGQQVTLSCSPISGHRSVSWYQQTPGQGLQFLFEYFSETQRNKGNFPGRFSGRQFSNSRSEMNVSTLELGDSALYLCASSFSGWDRLPPGSGNTIYFGEGSWLTVV.

The genes are TRBV11-3 and TRBJ2-1; 7 bases line up with TRBD2. CDR3 length: 15 residues. In germline, CDR1 is SGHNT, CDR2 YENEEA. J lost 5 bases, V lost 0 bases, and 4 bases had no gene match. The CDR3 sequence is CASSLEGGLNNEQFF. CDR3 nucleotides: TGTGCCAGCAGCTTAGAGGGGGGGTTGAACAATGAGCAGTTCTTC.

In this sample, this clonotype turned up many times. The V call is TRBV7-8, the J call TRBJ2-5, with TRBD1 identical over 7 bases. Germline CDR1 and CDR2: SGHVS and FQNEAQ. The V and J ends lost 5 bases and 4 bases, in that order; junction bases with no gene match: 7. This CDR3 comprises 14 residues. As DNA, the CDR3 is TGTGCCAGCAGCGCCACAGGGGTGAGAGAGACCCAGTACTTC. It codes for CASSATGVRETQYF.

This clonotype was counted only a few times. This chain links TRBV27 with TRBJ2-1, with 11 bases identical to TRBD2. Trimming at V came to 7 bases and at J to 4 bases, leaving 6 bases not matched to a gene. CDR3 size: 15 residues. Per germline, CDR1 MNHEY and CDR2 SMNVEV (reference sequence). The CDR3: CASTLAGGVYNEQFF. CDR3 nucleotides: TGTGCCAGCACCTTAGCGGGGGGGGTATACAATGAGCAGTTCTTC.

A single count supports this clonotype. The V call is TRBV7-9, the J call TRBJ2-1; 7 bases are a match to TRBD1. This CDR3 is 16 amino acids long. Per germline, CDR1 SEHNR and CDR2 FQNEAQ (reference sequence). V dropped 5 bases and J dropped 2; count of bases not matched to a gene: 9. CDR3 in amino acids: CASSPRTGVPYNEQFF. The CDR3 coding sequence is TGTGCCAGCAGCCCCCGGACAGGTGTTCCCTACAATGAGCAGTTCTTC.

Of note for this clonotype: One end of the junction fails to match germline, which may point to a read error. The genes are TRBV12-3 or TRBV12-4 and TRBJ1-1; no clear D gene. The CDR3 is 14 residues long. This CDR3 is CASSLGMGNTEAFF. CDR3 DNA: TGTGCCAGCAGCTTAGGAATGGGGAACACTGAAGCTTTCTTT.

This clonotype occurred a few times. The rearrangement joins TRBV10-3 to TRBJ2-1, with 9 nucleotides matching TRBD2. V gave up 11 bases and J gave up 7 bases; unmatched junction bases: 12. From germline, CDR1 is ENHRY and CDR2 SYGVKD. This CDR3 has 14 amino acids. Here the CDR3 DNA reads TGTGCCGTCCGGACCGGGACTAGCAGTAATGAGCAGTTCTTC. It translates to CAVRTGTSSNEQFF.

Details on this clonotype: This could be a read error, since a much larger clone is one nucleotide away. The J gene is TRBJ2-2, the V gene TRBV7-8; weak D call: TRBD2 (5 bases). Germline lookup yields CDR1 SGHVS and CDR2 FQNEAQ. The CDR3 covers 13 residues. V was trimmed by 5 bases and J by 5 bases, leaving 9 bases between them. The CDR3 region is CASSPGETGELFF. The CDR3 DNA follows: TGTGCCAGCAGCCCCGGGGAGACCGGGGAGCTGTTTTTT.

This clonotype was found many times. V gene TRBV7-9 combines with J gene TRBJ1-1; D not certain. This CDR3 is built from 12 residues. Looked up from germline, CDR1 is SEHNR and CDR2 is FQNEAQ (reference sequence). V shed 3 bases and J shed 1 base, with 3 bases lying between them. The CDR3 bases are TGTGCCAGCAGCTTGTCGAACACTGAAGCTTTCTTT. This codes for CASSLSNTEAFF.

The chain uses TRBV6-5 and TRBJ2-1; D is unclear. V lost 2 bases and J 0 bases, leaving 11 bases between the germline ends. Germline CDR1 and CDR2: MNHEY and SVGAGI. This CDR3 comprises 16 residues. This chain's CDR3 is CASSYTAVPSYNEQFF. The CDR3 DNA follows: TGTGCCAGCAGTTACACCGCCGTACCCTCCTACAATGAGCAGTTCTTC.

This clonotype was detected a few times. The chain joins TRBV11-3 to TRBJ2-2; TRBD2 matches at 7 bases. Unmatched junction bases numbered 3, after V lost 5 bases and J lost 3 bases. The length of the CDR3 is 14 residues. Germline CDR1 reads SGHNT; CDR2 reads YENEEA. The CDR3 sequence is CASSLGRDTGELFF. The DNA of the CDR3 is TGTGCCAGCAGCCTTGGGAGGGACACCGGGGAGCTGTTTTTT.

The chain combines TRBV10-3 with TRBJ1-2; D is unclear. Trimming cost V 0 bases and J 2 bases, with 13 bases left between them. Germline assignment: CDR1 ENHRY and CDR2 SYGVKD. CDR3 size: 16 residues. CDR3 nucleotide sequence: TGTGCCATCAGTGAGTCAAACTGTGGGCTGAACTATGGCTACACCTTC. Its protein is CAISESNCGLNYGYTF.

This clonotype was observed many times. This sequence joins TRBV7-9 and TRBJ2-7; D is possibly TRBD2 (6 bases). Between the trimmed V and J ends, which lost 7 bases and 0 bases, there was a span of 13 bases. The germline V gene has CDR1 SEHNR and CDR2 FQNEAQ (reference sequence). The CDR3 runs to 14 residues. The CDR3 loop is CASMAGTYSYEQYF. CDR3 DNA: TGTGCCAGCATGGCCGGGACTTACTCCTACGAGCAGTACTTC.

This clonotype was seen many times. This chain joins TRBV6-5 and TRBJ1-2; D possibly corresponds to TRBD1 (5 bases). Per the germline V gene, CDR1 is MNHEY and CDR2 is SVGAGI. This CDR3 region has 15 residues. Trimming removed 4 bases from V and 6 bases from J, with 18 bases in between. Written as DNA, the CDR3 is TGTGCCAGCAGTTGGGGAAGGGGTTACGAGAATGGCTACACCTTC. It codes for CASSWGRGYENGYTF.

The chain carries TRBV15 and TRBJ2-5, with D uncertain. Germline CDR1 reads LNHNV; CDR2 reads YYDKDF (reference sequence). The CDR3 has 13 amino acids. V lost 3 bases to trimming and J lost 2 bases, with 7 bases between them. The CDR3 spells CATSRTIQETQYF. Written as DNA, the CDR3 is TGTGCCACCAGCAGGACGATACAAGAGACCCAGTACTTC.

The V gene is TRBV27, the J gene TRBJ2-5; the D gene could be TRBD1 or TRBD2 (5 bases each). V lost 3 bases to trimming and J lost 0 bases, with 11 bases between them. Germline lookup yields CDR1 MNHEY and CDR2 SMNVEV (reference sequence). This CDR3 comprises 15 residues. In DNA form, the CDR3 reads TGTGCCAGCAGTTTCGGGACGCATAACCAAGAGACCCAGTACTTC. Its protein product is CASSFGTHNQETQYF.

This chain uses TRBV27 with TRBJ2-3; 10 bases match TRBD2. Germline V CDR1 and CDR2: MNHEY, SMNVEV (reference sequence). The CDR3 contains 18 residues. V was pared by 4 bases and J by 5 bases, with 15 bases of the junction left unmatched. This chain's CDR3 is CASSSLASGGPTIDTQYF. Here the CDR3 DNA reads TGTGCCAGCAGTTCATTGGCTAGCGGGGGACCTACCATAGATACGCAGTATTTT.

The chain carries TRBV10-3 and TRBJ2-1; D is possibly TRBD1 or TRBD2 (7 bases each). V was cut by 6 bases and J by 5 bases, with 17 bases left in between. The germline V gene has CDR1 ENHRY and CDR2 SYGVKD. The CDR3 runs 15 residues. The CDR3 spells CAISSGTEVDNEQFF. The CDR3 coding sequence is TGTGCCATCAGCAGCGGGACAGAGGTAGACAATGAGCAGTTCTTC.

The rearrangement joins TRBV29-1 to TRBJ1-1; TRBD1 is a possible D gene (6 bases). This CDR3 has 15 amino acids. The germline V gene has CDR1 SQVTM and CDR2 ANQGSEA. Trimming shortened V by 4 bases and J by 0 bases, and 15 bases separated the two germline ends. The CDR3 nucleotides are TGCAGCGTTGGGGGGGCGACAGAAATGAACACTGAAGCTTTCTTT. It translates to CSVGGATEMNTEAFF.

V is TRBV12-3 or TRBV12-4 and J is TRBJ1-6, with D possibly matching TRBD1 (5 bases). This CDR3 region has 14 residues. Deletions cut 6 bases from V and 10 bases from J, with 16 bases between. The CDR3 is CASRYLGGGSPLHF. The CDR3 DNA follows: TGTGCCAGCAGATATCTCGGGGGGGGGTCACCCCTCCACTTT.

This clonotype was found a few times. The chain carries TRBV4-1 and TRBJ2-2, with 11 bases identical to TRBD2. CDR3 length equals 15 residues. Germline V gene sequence: CDR1 MGHRA, CDR2 YSYEKL. Trimming cost V 0 bases and J 9 bases; bases outside gene matches: 3. The CDR3 nucleotides read TGCGCCAGCAGCCAAGATAGACTAGCGGGGAGGGAGCTGTTTTTT. This translates into CASSQDRLAGRELFF.